Sequencing of this TCR beta chain was carried out in a study of breast tumors, draining lymph nodes, adjacent tissues. Overall study results and limits: Compared with lymph nodes, tumors were less diverse; compared with nontumor tissue, more. Tumor T cell lymph node origin was a supported hypothesis, not proven. The data were judged consistent with most tumor T cells coming from lymph node and expanding in tumor. Luminal-like breast cancer showed significantly higher tumor–nontumor repertoire similarity than basal-like.

From the multiplex PCR reads, TCRdb called clonotypes with MiXCR, one entry per CDR3 protein. The sample lists about 140,000 distinct CDR3 sequences, approximately 32% seen once, with 2.3% in the top ten. The CDR3 extends over 16 amino acids. CDR1 and CDR2 from the germline V gene are MNHNS and SASEGT. The V gene end was trimmed by 4 bases and the J gene end by 3 bases; junction bases not matched to a gene: 5. Axillary draining lymph nodes of breast cancer patients supplied the node samples. This clonotype was detected only a few times. The antigen is not known. Sequencing was carried out using axillary lymph node tissue. This sequence joins TRBV6-1 and TRBJ2-6; TRBD1 matches at 8 bases. The TCR comes from a female donor with breast cancer. Some clones in this sample may be carry-over from other donors' samples. The CDR3 DNA sequence: TGTGCCAGCAGTGGAGGACAGGGAAGTGGGGCCAACGTCCTGACTTTC. Its protein product is CASSGGQGSGANVLTF.